The 21 T cell receptor beta chains below come from one sample, sequenced in a study of blood T cell repertoires in COVID-19. The repertoire was sequenced with immunoSEQ multiplex PCR; TCRdb's copy has only in-frame clones and lacks some. The profile shows some 300,000 clones, approximately 85% of them singletons. The sample consisted of PBMCs or T cells enriched from blood (not recorded which). These receptors were collected from a woman younger than 45 who had recovered from COVID-19.

This chain links TRBV27 with TRBJ2-7; the D gene is possibly TRBD1 (5 bases). CDR1 is MNHEY and CDR2 is SMNVEV in the germline V gene (reference sequence). The CDR3 is 13 residues long. Trimming removed 8 bases at V and 2 bases at J, with 13 bases between. CDR3 region: CASGLTDTYEQYF. The DNA of the CDR3 is TGTGCCAGCGGCTTGACAGATACCTACGAGCAGTACTTC.

V usage is TRBV28 and J usage is TRBJ1-6, with 7 bases identical to TRBD1. The CDR3 covers 16 residues. Unmatched junction bases numbered 9, after V lost 3 bases and J lost 7 bases. The germline CDR1 and CDR2 sequences are MDHEN and SYDVKM. The CDR3 here is CASSLLGGSGNSPLHF. The DNA of the CDR3 is TGTGCCAGCAGTTTGCTAGGGGGCTCGGGGAATTCACCCCTCCACTTT. Supplemented by reference TRBV28 and TRBJ1-6, the full variable domain reads DVKVTQSSRYLVKRTGEKVFLECVQDMDHENMFWYRQDPGLGLRLIYFSYDVKMKEKGDIPEGYSVSREKKERFSLILESASTNQTSMYLCASSLLGGSGNSPLHFGNGTRLTVT.

The gene calls are TRBV6-1 and TRBJ2-5; TRBD1 might be the D (5 bases). Trimming took off 2 bases at V and 13 bases at J, with 17 bases between the two ends. The CDR3 runs 13 residues. Germline CDR1 MNHNS, CDR2 SASEGT. This CDR3 is CASSELGQAVRYF. The CDR3 DNA sequence: TGTGCCAGCAGTGAATTGGGGCAGGCAGTAAGGTACTTC.

This chain links TRBV5-1 with TRBJ1-1; a weak D match, TRBD1 (5 bases). The CDR3 spans 15 residues. V shed 0 bases and J shed 1 base, with 10 bases lying between them. Germline V lookup: CDR1 SGHRS, CDR2 YFSETQ. The CDR3 sequence is CASSLGGAGNTEAFF. In nucleotides, the CDR3 is TGCGCCAGCAGCTTGGGGGGCGCCGGGAACACTGAAGCTTTCTTT.

The V gene is TRBV5-1, the J gene TRBJ2-7; D is perhaps TRBD1 (5 bases). V was pared by 0 bases and J by 2 bases, with 9 bases between. CDR3 length: 14 amino acids. The V gene's germline CDR1 is SGHRS and CDR2 YFSETQ. In DNA, the CDR3 is TGCGCCAGCAGCTTGGCCATGGACACCTACGAGCAGTACTTC. It translates to CASSLAMDTYEQYF.

This chain joins TRBV29-1 and TRBJ2-2, with D perhaps TRBD1 (6 bases). V was clipped by 3 bases and J by 4 bases, with 12 bases between them. The germline V gene encodes CDR1 SQVTM and CDR2 ANQGSEA. This CDR3 is 14 amino acids long. The CDR3, as DNA: TGCAGCGTTGAGGCGACAGGTCCCACCGGGGAGCTGTTTTTT. Amino acid sequence: CSVEATGPTGELFF.

The chain carries TRBV27 and TRBJ2-2; 9 bases are a match to TRBD1. CDR1 MNHEY and CDR2 SMNVEV come from the germline V gene (reference sequence). The CDR3 sequence is 20 residues long. The V segment lost 0 bases and the J segment 7 bases; nucleotides outside the gene matches: 18. In DNA, the CDR3 is TGTGCCAGCAGTTTATCTCTGCGGGACAGGGCGTCCGTTTCTGTCGGGGAGCTGTTTTTT. Translating gives CASSLSLRDRASVSVGELFF.

This chain joins TRBV30 and TRBJ1-1, with a weak D call TRBD1 (5 bases). Germline V gene lookup returns CDR1 GTSNPN and CDR2 SVGIG (reference sequence). Trimming left V 1 base short and J 0 bases short, with 12 bases between. This CDR3 is built from 15 residues. CDR3 DNA sequence: TGTGCCTGGAGTGGGAGGGGAGGAGTGAACACTGAAGCTTTCTTT. Its protein product is CAWSGRGGVNTEAFF.

This chain joins TRBV27 and TRBJ1-6; D is possibly TRBD1 (6 bases). V lost 2 bases, J lost 6 bases, and 14 bases lay in between. The germline gives CDR1 MNHEY, CDR2 SMNVEV (reference sequence). There are 16 residues in the CDR3. Here the CDR3 reads CASSLAVWGLNSPLHF. Written as DNA, the CDR3 is TGTGCCAGCAGTTTAGCCGTTTGGGGGCTTAATTCACCCCTCCACTTT.

The V and J genes are TRBV18 and TRBJ2-6, with a possible D match to TRBD2 (6 bases). This CDR3 is 19 amino acids long. Per germline, CDR1 KGHSH and CDR2 LQKENI. Trimming took off 4 bases at V and 0 bases at J, with 19 bases between the two ends. The CDR3 bases are TGTGCCAGCTCACTCGGACCGAAAGTGCGGGACTCTGGGGCCAACGTCCTGACTTTC. This translates into CASSLGPKVRDSGANVLTF.

The genes are TRBV7-6 and TRBJ1-3; maybe TRBD1 (5 bases). Germline CDR1 SGHVS, CDR2 FNYEAQ. With 1 base removed from V and 2 bases from J, the gap between germline ends came to 21 bases. CDR3 length equals 19 residues. CDR3 protein: CASSLEPPNRFYPGNTIYF. The CDR3, as DNA: TGTGCCAGCAGCTTAGAGCCCCCGAACAGGTTCTACCCTGGAAACACCATATATTTT.

This chain uses TRBV2 with TRBJ2-1; D remains unclear. Trimming pared 2 bases from V and 1 base from J, leaving 3 bases between. The CDR3 runs 13 residues. The germline CDR1 and CDR2 sequences are SNHLY and FYNNEI. CDR3 loop: CASSERSYNEQFF. CDR3 in DNA: TGTGCCAGCAGTGAACGGTCCTACAATGAGCAGTTCTTC.

This sequence joins TRBV29-1 and TRBJ2-5, with 10 bases matching TRBD1. Germline trimming cut 7 bases from V and 2 bases from J; bases unmatched to any gene: 1. CDR1 is SQVTM and CDR2 is ANQGSEA in the germline V gene. This CDR3 comprises 12 residues. CDR3 in DNA: TGCAGCGGGGACAGGGGACAAGAGACCCAGTACTTC. Translation gives CSGDRGQETQYF.

The chain recombines TRBV5-1 with TRBJ2-7, with 11 positions matching TRBD2. The length of the CDR3 is 18 residues. The germline V gene encodes CDR1 SGHRS and CDR2 YFSETQ. The V and J ends lost 0 bases and 3 bases, in that order; junction bases with no gene match: 11. The CDR3 is CASSLARLAGGIFYEQYF. In nucleotides, the CDR3 is TGCGCCAGCAGCTTGGCCAGGCTAGCGGGAGGAATTTTCTACGAGCAGTACTTC.

J is TRBJ2-3 and V is TRBV2, with 9 positions matching TRBD1. The V segment lost 9 bases and the J segment 4 bases; nucleotides outside the gene matches: 5. The germline CDR1 and CDR2 sequences are SNHLY and FYNNEI. The CDR3 contains 13 residues. The CDR3 loop reads CARYRGRADTQYF. The CDR3 DNA reads as TGTGCCAGATACAGGGGGCGAGCAGATACGCAGTATTTT.

The rearrangement links TRBV7-9 to TRBJ2-3, with D tentatively TRBD2 (6 bases). The V end was cut by 5 bases, the J end by 1 base, with 7 bases between. The CDR3 covers 13 residues. Germline V lookup: CDR1 SEHNR, CDR2 FQNEAQ (reference sequence). For the CDR3, the DNA is TGTGCCAGCAGCGGAGGGGGCACAGATACGCAGTATTTT. Its protein product is CASSGGGTDTQYF.

The chain employs TRBV28 and TRBJ1-6; 9 nucleotides match TRBD1. The V gene end was trimmed by 6 bases and the J gene end by 9 bases; junction bases not matched to a gene: 12. The V gene's germline CDR1 is MDHEN and CDR2 SYDVKM. This CDR3 spans 16 amino acids. The CDR3 protein is CASSLTLTGGFSPLHF. The CDR3 region has the DNA TGTGCCAGCAGCCTGACTTTGACAGGGGGTTTTTCACCCCTCCACTTT.

The chain joins TRBV28 to TRBJ2-7, with TRBD2 as a possible D gene (6 bases). Between the trimmed V and J ends, which lost 3 bases and 5 bases, there was a span of 11 bases. CDR3 size: 13 residues. Germline CDR1 is MDHEN and CDR2 is SYDVKM. The CDR3 DNA follows: TGTGCCAGCAGTTTGGTACTAGCCCACGAGCAGTACTTC. This codes for CASSLVLAHEQYF.

V and J are TRBV28 and TRBJ1-2; D ambiguous. Germline assignment: CDR1 MDHEN and CDR2 SYDVKM. The CDR3 totals 14 residues. V shed 3 bases and J shed 4 bases, with 12 bases lying between them. The CDR3 region is CASSLRGVGYGYTF. The CDR3 nucleotides read TGTGCCAGCAGTTTGCGAGGCGTCGGCTATGGCTACACCTTC.

The CDR3 bases are TGTGCCAGCAAGGCCGGAAAGGGAGGCTTCATTGGCTACACCTTC. The encoded protein is CASKAGKGGFIGYTF. This chain connects TRBV9 to TRBJ1-2; no definite D call. The CDR3 covers 15 residues. Germline CDR1 is SGDLS and CDR2 is YYNGEE. V was trimmed by 6 bases and J by 7 bases, leaving 22 bases between them. The complete variable domain, with remaining parts taken from reference TRBV9 and TRBJ1-2, reads DSGVTQTPKHLITATGQRVTLRCSPRSGDLSVYWYQQSLDQGLQFLIQYYNGEERAKGNILERFSAQQFPDLHSELNLSSLELGDSALYFCASKAGKGGFIGYTFGSGTRLTVV.

V usage is TRBV5-1 and J usage is TRBJ2-3; D ambiguous. V gave up 0 bases and J gave up 5 bases, with 4 bases separating them. This CDR3 comprises 12 residues. CDR1 and CDR2 (germline): SGHRS, YFSETQ. The CDR3 spells CASSLAVDTQYF. Written as DNA, the CDR3 is TGCGCCAGCAGCTTGGCGGTAGATACGCAGTATTTT.